A selection of T cell receptor beta chains follows, all from one sample in a study of shared T cell receptors in the human thymus. Here immunoSEQ multiplex PCR was the method, and the copy in TCRdb shows in-frame clones only, minus some. The table has some 700,000 clones, 75% to 90% seen once; the top ten hold over 0.008%. The data also belong to a second study, concerning human thymus T cells.

Input material: thymocytes. The receptors here all came from a girl younger than two with a congenital heart defect. Each CDR3 is given with its conserved first and last residue. Size values are once, few and many counts, or a class for expanded clones, and some rows have none.

clone_size,j_call,v_call,cdr3_aa
.,TRBJ2-1,TRBV4-1,CASSQEPGLAGSYNEQFF
.,TRBJ1-1,TRBV4-2,CASSQEKGARVKGMNTEAFF
.,TRBJ1-1,TRBV14,CASSQWAPQEDDTEAFF
.,TRBJ2-7,TRBV20-1,CSARARYEQYF
.,TRBJ1-1,TRBV4-1,CASSQPFSGGAMNTEAFF
.,TRBJ1-2,TRBV30,CAWSGGQSATQANYGYTF
.,TRBJ2-3,TRBV14,CASSQKLAHTDTQYF
.,TRBJ1-6,TRBV5-1,CASSSSQGHPYNSPLHF
.,.,TRBV2,CASRRASGVSYEQYF
once,TRBJ1-2,TRBV28,CASSLPTGYYTF
.,TRBJ1-4,TRBV5-4,CASSLKGSRTNEKLFF
few,TRBJ2-4,TRBV2,CASSSVGGPILLAKNIQYF
.,TRBJ2-3,TRBV4-3,CASSQVSRGTDTQYF
.,TRBJ2-1,TRBV28,CASSCRDSQWVGQNEQFF
.,TRBJ1-1,TRBV4-3,CASSQRRQGARGMNTEAFF